This T cell receptor (beta chain) was identified during a study of beta chain features in type 1 diabetes. Whole-study findings and limits: A moderate, significant TCRB CDR3 shortening appeared in type 1 diabetes across four CD4+ subsets.

This clone was counted a few times. Its target is unknown. The whole isolated RNA underwent reverse transcription, so sequencing captured expressed TCRB transcripts. Profiling relied on immunoSEQ multiplex PCR, and the TCRdb table lists in-frame clones only, not all of them. Among 550,000 to 850,000 clones listed, roughly 13% were seen once. The sequenced sample was naive CD4+ T cells from blood. This TCR derives from a man younger than 35 with type 1 diabetes.

The CDR3 coding sequence is TGTGCCAGCAGCCCTAGGAAGGGGTCGGGCAATGAGCAGTTCTTC. Protein product: CASSPRKGSGNEQFF. The chain recombines TRBV7-9 with TRBJ2-1, with a weak D call TRBD1 (5 bases). The CDR3 spans 15 residues. V was trimmed by 5 bases and J by 6 bases, leaving 17 bases between them. Germline CDR1 SEHNR, CDR2 FQNEAQ (reference sequence).